The clone carrying this T cell receptor beta chain has only one observation. Its antigen remains unknown. The sample belongs to a study of graft-versus-host responses after intestinal transplantation. Study conclusions and caveats: Patients with graft-donor T cell macrochimerism had high graft-versus-host to host-versus-graft clonal ratios in allografts.

Germline CDR1 SGHDT, CDR2 YYEEEE. V lost 4 bases and J lost 4, with 15 bases in between. This CDR3 comprises 14 residues. Clones were read by immunoSEQ multiplex PCR, and TCRdb kept only the in-frame ones, dropping some. Of about 92,000 clones listed, about 89% were seen once; the top ten hold about 6.3%. This chain uses TRBV5-6 with TRBJ2-7; D is uncertain. The sequences come from unstimulated CD8+ T cells sorted from spleen or lymph node cells, collected before intestinal transplant. The source of this sequence is a human donor who received an intestinal transplant. The CDR3 loop is CASSLQTVRYEQYF. The CDR3, as DNA: TGTGCCAGCAGCCTCCAGACCGTCAGGTACGAGCAGTACTTC.